This TCR beta chain was sequenced for a study of OX40 agonist ivuxolimab in advanced cancers. Some clones are missing from TCRdb's copy, which holds only in-frame ones; the method was immunoSEQ multiplex PCR. The sample consists of tens of thousands of clones, roughly 87% of them appearing once. In its sample, this clone was seen a few times. Trimming cost V 6 bases and J 10 bases, with 10 bases left between them. The CDR3 runs to 11 residues. Per germline, CDR1 SNHLY and CDR2 FYNNEI. This sequence joins TRBV2 and TRBJ2-1; the D gene is possibly TRBD1 (5 bases). The TCR sequence derives from an adult with an advanced solid tumor such as melanoma, head and neck, liver or kidney cancer. The material was CD4+ or CD8+ T cells sorted from blood, obtained in a trial of the OX40 agonist ivuxolimab. The CDR3 spells CASRTVEEQFF. CDR3 sequence (DNA): TGTGCCAGCAGGACAGTTGAGGAGCAGTTCTTC. Full variable domain (remainder filled in from reference TRBV2 and TRBJ2-1): EPEVTQTPSHQVTQMGQEVILRCVPISNHLYFYWYRQILGQKVEFLVSFYNNEISEKSEIFDDQFSVERPDGSNFTLKIRSTKLEDSAMYFCASRTVEEQFFGPGTRLTVL.